The rows below give T cell receptor beta chains drawn from one sample of a study of shared clonotypes between healthy human individuals. Assay used: immunoSEQ multiplex PCR; TCRdb lists only in-frame clones, some missing. The sample yields about 2 million clones, approximately 94% seen once. Sample: naive CD8+ T cells sorted from blood. These receptors were obtained from a man between 18 and 29 years old in good health. Each CDR3 is given with its conserved first and last residue. The D gene is left open where the match is weak. The listing skips clone size in some rows; elsewhere it reads once, few, many or a size class.

D gene	clone size	J gene	CDR3 length	V gene	CDR3 DNA	CDR3 protein
-	-	TRBJ2-1	14	TRBV7-8	TGTGCCAGCAGTGAAGGGATGGCGTACAATGAGCAGTTCTTC	CASSEGMAYNEQFF
-	-	TRBJ2-7	13	TRBV4-3	TGCGCCAGCAGCCCTTCCACCGGCTGGGAGCAGTACTTC	CASSPSTGWEQYF
-	once	TRBJ2-2	17	TRBV7-9	TGTGCCAGCAGCTTAGCGTGGCTAGCGCTGAACACCGGGGAGCTGTTTTTT	CASSLAWLALNTGELFF
-	-	TRBJ2-1	13	TRBV2	TGTGCCAGCAGTGAGCCAGGGGCCAATGAGCAGTTCTTC	CASSEPGANEQFF
-	-	TRBJ2-3	16	TRBV27	TGTGCCAGCAGTCCCTCCTCTGGCGAACGCACAGATACGCAGTATTTT	CASSPSSGERTDTQYF
TRBD2	-	TRBJ2-3	14	TRBV5-4	TGTGCCAGCAGCTTGGACCTAGCGGGAGATACGCAGTATTTT	CASSLDLAGDTQYF
-	-	TRBJ1-1	12	TRBV1	TGCACCAGCAGCCGGGCGCAGAGTGAAGCTTTCTTT	CTSSRAQSEAFF
TRBD1	-	TRBJ2-7	13	TRBV7-6	TGTGCCAGCAGCTTAGGGGGGACAGGGGACCTGTACTTC	CASSLGGTGDLYF
TRBD1	-	TRBJ2-7	15	TRBV6-6	TGTGCCAGCAGTTACTCGACAGGGGGGTTCTACGAGCAGTACTTC	CASSYSTGGFYEQYF
TRBD1	-	TRBJ1-1	14	TRBV10-3	TGTGCCATCAGTGGGCAGGGGGTGCGTCCTGAAGCTTTCTTT	CAISGQGVRPEAFF
-	-	TRBJ2-7	14	TRBV7-8	TGTGCCAGCAGCTTAGCGTCGCGGGACTACGAGCAGTACTTC	CASSLASRDYEQYF
-	once	TRBJ2-2	15	TRBV4-3	TGCGCCAGCAGCCAAGAAAGAACCCACACCGGGGAGCTGTTTTTT	CASSQERTHTGELFF
TRBD1	-	TRBJ2-7	17	TRBV27	TGTGCCAGCAGTCAAATCCCCGGGACAGGGAAACCCTACGAGCAGTACTTC	CASSQIPGTGKPYEQYF
-	-	TRBJ1-1	15	TRBV5-4	TGTGCCAGCAGCTTGTATCCGGATCTAGGGACTGAAGCTTTCTTT	CASSLYPDLGTEAFF
-	once	TRBJ2-1	18	TRBV4-3	TGCGCCAGCAGCCAAGAAATGGCAGGAGATGTATCCTACAATGAGCAGTTCTTC	CASSQEMAGDVSYNEQFF
TRBD2	-	TRBJ2-1	15	TRBV6-6	TGTGCCAGCAGTGAGGGACTAAACTCCTACAATGAGCAGTTCTTC	CASSEGLNSYNEQFF
-	-	TRBJ2-5	13	TRBV7-9	TGTGCCAGCAGAGACTCTGGGCAAGAGACCCAGTACTTC	CASRDSGQETQYF
TRBD1	-	TRBJ2-7	14	TRBV9	TGTGCCAGCAGCGCCGACAGGGGGCTAGACGAGCAGTACTTC	CASSADRGLDEQYF
TRBD1	-	TRBJ1-2	14	TRBV4-2	TGTGCCAGCAGCCCCGGACAGGGGGCGTGGGGCTACACCTTC	CASSPGQGAWGYTF
-	-	TRBJ1-2	13	TRBV5-6	TGTGCCAGCAGCTTGACAGCAAACTATGGCTACACCTTC	CASSLTANYGYTF
-	-	TRBJ1-6	15	TRBV2	TGTGCCAGCAGTGAACGGTCCTCCTATAATTCACCCCTCCACTTT	CASSERSSYNSPLHF
-	-	TRBJ2-4	17	TRBV5-1	TGCGCCAGCAGCTTGGGGCGAGCTGTAATAGCCAAAAACATTCAGTACTTC	CASSLGRAVIAKNIQYF
TRBD2	-	TRBJ2-7	16	TRBV27	TGTGCCAGCAGCTCGACTAGCGGGGGGGCGATCTACGAGCAGTACTTC	CASSSTSGGAIYEQYF
-	-	TRBJ2-3	17	TRBV4-1	TGCGCCAGCAGCCAAGATCCTCCTAGGAGAAGCACAGATACGCAGTATTTT	CASSQDPPRRSTDTQYF
TRBD1	-	TRBJ2-1	13	TRBV27	TGTGCCAGCAGTCTGACAGGGCTGGATGAGCAGTTCTTC	CASSLTGLDEQFF
-	few	TRBJ1-5	14	TRBV11-2	TGTGCCAGCAGCCCGGACCTTAGCAATCAGCCCCAGCATTTT	CASSPDLSNQPQHF
TRBD2	-	TRBJ2-7	14	TRBV30	TGTGCCTGGAGTTGGGGGGGTCTAGGGTACGAGCAGTACTTC	CAWSWGGLGYEQYF
-	-	TRBJ2-1	13	TRBV2	TGTGCCAGCGGGAAGGGTATCGGTAATGAGCAGTTCTTC	CASGKGIGNEQFF
-	-	TRBJ2-7	13	TRBV9	TGTGCCAGCAGCGCCGAGGGGACTTACGAGCAGTACTTC	CASSAEGTYEQYF
-	-	TRBJ2-1	12	TRBV19	TGTGCCAGTAGTACACGAGGGGAAGAGCAGTTCTTC	CASSTRGEEQFF
TRBD1	-	TRBJ2-7	14	TRBV5-6	TGTGCCAGCGAACCACAGGGGACAGGATTCGAGCAGTACTTC	CASEPQGTGFEQYF
-	-	TRBJ1-3	14	TRBV28	TGTGCCAGCAGTTTAGGCGTGGCCGGAAACACCATATATTTT	CASSLGVAGNTIYF
-	-	TRBJ2-7	15	TRBV5-4	TGTGCCAGCAGCTTGGCTAGGGGGAGGCCCTACGAGCAGTACTTC	CASSLARGRPYEQYF
TRBD2	-	TRBJ2-7	15	TRBV7-9	TGTGCCAGCAGCTTGGGCACTAGCGGGGGGTACGAGCAGTACTTC	CASSLGTSGGYEQYF
-	-	TRBJ1-1	14	TRBV7-8	TGTGCCAGCAGCTTAGAGGGACAGAACACTGAAGCTTTCTTT	CASSLEGQNTEAFF
-	once	TRBJ2-1	15	TRBV27	TGTGCCAGCAGCCCTACACCAAGCTCCTACAATGAGCAGTTCTTC	CASSPTPSSYNEQFF
-	-	TRBJ1-2	19	TRBV15	TGTGCCACCAGCAGTTCCGTCTGGGGGGGAGATGCGTCAGACTATGGCTACACCTTC	CATSSSVWGGDASDYGYTF
TRBD1	-	TRBJ2-7	15	TRBV4-1	TGCGCCAGCAGCCGAGGGACAGGGGGCTTCTACGAGCAGTACTTC	CASSRGTGGFYEQYF
-	-	TRBJ2-2	13	TRBV7-9	TGTGCCAGCAGCTTAGAGAATCGCGGGGAGCTGTTTTTT	CASSLENRGELFF
-	-	TRBJ1-2	15	TRBV6-6	TGTGCCAGCAGTTACTCGTGGCAGGACGACTATGGCTACACCTTC	CASSYSWQDDYGYTF
-	once	TRBJ1-1	14	TRBV19	TGTGCCAGTACCCCGGAAGTCCTCGGCACTGAAGCTTTCTTT	CASTPEVLGTEAFF
TRBD1	-	TRBJ2-1	16	TRBV27	TGTGCCAGCAGTTTATTTGGGACAGGGCTAAACAATGAGCAGTTCTTC	CASSLFGTGLNNEQFF
TRBD2	-	TRBJ2-4	14	TRBV6-5	TGTGCCAGCAGTAATCGGGAGGGCCTGGAGGGCCAGTACTTC	CASSNREGLEGQYF
-	-	TRBJ1-4	12	TRBV6-6	TGTGCCAGCAGTCAGGGAGGAGAAAAACTGTTTTTT	CASSQGGEKLFF
TRBD2	-	TRBJ2-2	14	TRBV28	TGTGCCAGCAGTTTCGGGACTAGCACCGGGGAGCTGTTTTTT	CASSFGTSTGELFF
-	-	TRBJ1-1	17	TRBV4-1	TGCGCCAGCAGCCAACCTTCGTGGGGGCTGGGGAACACTGAAGCTTTCTTT	CASSQPSWGLGNTEAFF
-	-	TRBJ2-7	13	TRBV29-1	TGCAGCGTTGCGTTCCCCGGGACCTACGAGCAGTACTTC	CSVAFPGTYEQYF
-	-	TRBJ1-2	18	TRBV11-3	TGTGCCAGCAGCTCCGTCGAGGAACAGGGAATATACAACTATGGCTACACCTTC	CASSSVEEQGIYNYGYTF
-	-	TRBJ2-7	12	TRBV4-1	TGCGCCAGCAGCCAAGCCGGCTACGAGCAGTACTTC	CASSQAGYEQYF
-	-	TRBJ2-7	16	TRBV27	TGTGCCAGCAGTTTATCATTTGGACTAAGCTCCTACGAGCAGTACTTC	CASSLSFGLSSYEQYF